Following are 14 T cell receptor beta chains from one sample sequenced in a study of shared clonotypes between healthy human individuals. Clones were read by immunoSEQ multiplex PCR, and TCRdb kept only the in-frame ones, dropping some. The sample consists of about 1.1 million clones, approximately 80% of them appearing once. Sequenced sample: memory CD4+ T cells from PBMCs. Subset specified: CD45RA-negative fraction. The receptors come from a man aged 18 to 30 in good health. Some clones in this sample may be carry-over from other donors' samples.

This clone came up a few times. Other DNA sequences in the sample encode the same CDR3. The CDR3 loop is CASSQGQGAYEQYF. As DNA, the CDR3 is TGTGCCAGCAGCCAGGGACAGGGGGCTTACGAGCAGTACTTC. The chain combines TRBV9 with TRBJ2-7; 12 bases fit TRBD1. V shed 4 bases and J 4 bases; nucleotides not matched to a gene: 3. The CDR3 runs to 14 residues. Germline lookup yields CDR1 SGDLS and CDR2 YYNGEE.

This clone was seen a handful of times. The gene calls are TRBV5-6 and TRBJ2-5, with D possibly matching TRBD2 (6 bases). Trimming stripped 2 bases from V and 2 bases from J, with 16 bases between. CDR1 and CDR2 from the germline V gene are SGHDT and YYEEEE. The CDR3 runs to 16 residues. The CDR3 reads CASSFRGRRGQETQYF. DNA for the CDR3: TGTGCCAGCAGCTTTCGGGGACGGCGGGGACAAGAGACCCAGTACTTC.

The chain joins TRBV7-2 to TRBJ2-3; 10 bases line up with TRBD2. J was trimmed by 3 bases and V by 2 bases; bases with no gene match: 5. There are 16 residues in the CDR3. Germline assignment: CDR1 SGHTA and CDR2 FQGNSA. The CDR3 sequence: CASSLRLAGVTDTQYF. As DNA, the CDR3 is TGTGCCAGCAGCTTACGTCTAGCGGGAGTGACAGATACGCAGTATTTT.

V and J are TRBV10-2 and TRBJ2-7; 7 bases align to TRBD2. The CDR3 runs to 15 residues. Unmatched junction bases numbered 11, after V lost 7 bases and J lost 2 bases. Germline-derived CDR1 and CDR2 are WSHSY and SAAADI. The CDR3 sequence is CASNAGLAATYEQYF. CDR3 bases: TGCGCCAGCAACGCCGGGCTAGCGGCTACCTACGAGCAGTACTTC.

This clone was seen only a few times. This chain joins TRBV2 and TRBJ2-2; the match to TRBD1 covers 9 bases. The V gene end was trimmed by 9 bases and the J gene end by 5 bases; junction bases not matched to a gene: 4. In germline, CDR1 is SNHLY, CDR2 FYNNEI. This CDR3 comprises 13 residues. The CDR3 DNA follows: TGTGCCAGTAGGACAGGGGAAACCGGGGAGCTGTTTTTT. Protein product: CASRTGETGELFF.

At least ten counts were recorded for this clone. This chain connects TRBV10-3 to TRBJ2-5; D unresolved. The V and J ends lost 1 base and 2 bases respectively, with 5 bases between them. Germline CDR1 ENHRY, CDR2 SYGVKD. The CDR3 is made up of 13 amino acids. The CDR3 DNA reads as TGTGCCATCAGTGAGTTCCTACAAGAGACCCAGTACTTC. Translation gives CAISEFLQETQYF.

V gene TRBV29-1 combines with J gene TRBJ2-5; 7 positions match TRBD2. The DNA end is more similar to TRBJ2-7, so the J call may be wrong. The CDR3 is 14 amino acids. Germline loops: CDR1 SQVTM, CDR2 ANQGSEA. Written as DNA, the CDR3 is TGCAGCGTTGAACGGGGCGGGAGCCGCTACGAGCAGTACTTC. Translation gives CSVERGGSRYEQYF.

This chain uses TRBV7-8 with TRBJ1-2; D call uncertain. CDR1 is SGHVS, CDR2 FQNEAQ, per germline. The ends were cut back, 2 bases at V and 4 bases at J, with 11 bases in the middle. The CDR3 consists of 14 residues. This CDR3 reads CASSLRAEIYGYTF. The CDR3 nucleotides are TGTGCCAGCAGCTTAAGGGCGGAAATCTATGGCTACACCTTC.

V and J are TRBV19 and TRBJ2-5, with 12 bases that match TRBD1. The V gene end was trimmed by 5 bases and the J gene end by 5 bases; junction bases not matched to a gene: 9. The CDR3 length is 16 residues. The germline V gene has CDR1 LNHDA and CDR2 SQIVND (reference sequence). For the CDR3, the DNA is TGTGCCAGTAGTGGCTCGGGACAGGGGGCGCCGGAGACCCAGTACTTC. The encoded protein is CASSGSGQGAPETQYF.

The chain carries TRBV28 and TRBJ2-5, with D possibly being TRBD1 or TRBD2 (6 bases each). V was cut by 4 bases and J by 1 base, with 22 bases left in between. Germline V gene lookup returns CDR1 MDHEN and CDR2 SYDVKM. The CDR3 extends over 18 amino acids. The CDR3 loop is CASSSPLGGGQSQETQYF. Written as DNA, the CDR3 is TGTGCCAGCAGTTCACCCCTCGGAGGGGGACAAAGCCAAGAGACCCAGTACTTC.

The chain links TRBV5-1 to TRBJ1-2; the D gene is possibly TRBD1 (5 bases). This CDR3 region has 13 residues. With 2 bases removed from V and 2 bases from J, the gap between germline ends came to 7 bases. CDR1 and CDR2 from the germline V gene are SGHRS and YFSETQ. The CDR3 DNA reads TGCGCCAGCAGCTTCCAGGGAAACTATGGCTACACCTTC. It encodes CASSFQGNYGYTF.

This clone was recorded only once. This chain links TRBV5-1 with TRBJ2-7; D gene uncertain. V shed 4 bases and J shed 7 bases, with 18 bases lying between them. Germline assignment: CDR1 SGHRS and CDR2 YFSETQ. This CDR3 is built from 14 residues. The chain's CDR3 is CASSLDRGNEEQYF. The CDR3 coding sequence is TGCGCCAGCAGCCTGGACCGAGGAAATGAGGAGCAGTACTTC.

The CDR3: CASGRSGEDTQYF. Written as DNA, the CDR3 is TGTGCCAGCGGCCGGAGCGGGGAGGATACGCAGTATTTT. This chain uses TRBV28 with TRBJ2-3; 7 bases line up with TRBD2. Losses at the gene ends were 8 bases for V and 6 bases for J; bases not matched to a gene: 8. Looked up from germline, CDR1 is MDHEN and CDR2 is SYDVKM. This CDR3 has 13 amino acids.

CDR3 DNA sequence: TGTGCCAGCAGCCCAAGTTCCGGGACTAGTATGACCGGGGAGCTGTTTTTT. Translated: CASSPSSGTSMTGELFF. This chain joins TRBV9 and TRBJ2-2; 8 positions match TRBD2. The CDR3 totals 17 residues. V lost 4 bases and J lost 5; bases outside the gene matches: 13. Germline CDR1 is SGDLS and CDR2 is YYNGEE.